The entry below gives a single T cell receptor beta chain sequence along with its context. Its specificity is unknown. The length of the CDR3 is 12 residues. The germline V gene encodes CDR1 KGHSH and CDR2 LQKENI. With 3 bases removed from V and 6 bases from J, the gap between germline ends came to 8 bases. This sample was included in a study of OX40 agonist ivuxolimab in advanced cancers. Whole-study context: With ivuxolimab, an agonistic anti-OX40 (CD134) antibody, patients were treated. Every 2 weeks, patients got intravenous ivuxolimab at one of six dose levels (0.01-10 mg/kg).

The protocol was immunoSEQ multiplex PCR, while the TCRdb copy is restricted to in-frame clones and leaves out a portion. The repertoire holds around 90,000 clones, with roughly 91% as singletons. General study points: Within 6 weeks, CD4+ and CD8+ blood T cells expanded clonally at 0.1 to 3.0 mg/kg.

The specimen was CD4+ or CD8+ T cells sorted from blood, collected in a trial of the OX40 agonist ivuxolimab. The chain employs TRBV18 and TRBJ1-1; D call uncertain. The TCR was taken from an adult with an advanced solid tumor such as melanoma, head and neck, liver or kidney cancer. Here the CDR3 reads CASSPGRAEAFF. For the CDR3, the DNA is TGTGCCAGCTCACCTGGGAGGGCTGAAGCTTTCTTT.